The TCR beta chain under discussion was sequenced for a study of Graves' ophthalmopathy and Graves' hyperthyroidism. General study results and limits: Blood samples also showed most expanded thyroid clonotypes exceeding 0.001 frequency. Sensitivity reached 60% to 71% and specificity more than 72% when the model predicted ophthalmopathy progression.

The V end was cut by 2 bases, the J end by 7 bases, with 9 bases between. The CDR3 has 13 residues. The germline CDR1 and CDR2 sequences are ENHRY and SYGVKD. For repertoire sequencing, the TCR beta CDR3 regions were amplified from RNA transcripts. First-round RT-PCR relied on HTBI primers, and a second-round multiplex PCR came next. A single record per CDR3 protein comes from TCRdb applying MiXCR to the multiplex PCR reads. The sample has 650,000 to 800,000 distinct CDR3 sequences; about 38% are singletons. PBMCs were isolated by Ficoll-Paque density gradient centrifugation, using about 9.5 ml of fresh peripheral blood as the starting material. This clonotype occurred many times. The antigen remains undetermined.

The receptor's source is an adult man with Graves' ophthalmopathy. This chain links TRBV10-3 with TRBJ1-5, with no clear D. Sequencing was performed on peripheral blood. CDR3 DNA sequence: TGTGCCATCAGTGAGGGGAGCGGACAGCCCCAGCATTTT. Protein sequence: CAISEGSGQPQHF.